This T cell receptor (beta chain) stems from a study of Graves' ophthalmopathy and Graves' hyperthyroidism. General observations from the study: Its predictions of ophthalmopathy progression gave the model 55% to 71% sensitivity and almost 75% specificity.

The sample holds many counts of this clonotype. Its antigen is not known. This CDR3 contains 15 residues. Germline CDR1 reads SGHTA; CDR2 reads FQGNSA. The junction had 5 bases not matched to a gene; V was cut back by 1 base and J by 5 bases. The TCR beta CDR3 regions underwent amplification from RNA transcripts. The first round was an RT-PCR with HTBI primers, and the second round was a multiplex PCR. TCRdb recomputed calls from the multiplex PCR reads with MiXCR, one row per CDR3 protein. In the table there are a few hundred thousand distinct CDR3 sequences, around 20% of which are singletons. The material sequenced was peripheral blood. The chain links TRBV7-2 to TRBJ2-5; 9 nucleotides line up with TRBD2. This clonotype was sampled from a woman aged 18-30 years with stable Graves' hyperthyroidism. The CDR3 sequence: CASSLVRGGQETQYF. As DNA, the CDR3 is TGTGCCAGCAGCTTAGTGCGGGGGGGCCAGGAGACCCAGTACTTC.